This T cell receptor (beta chain) was observed in a study of blood T cell repertoires in COVID-19. Looking at the study overall: Specimens from acute and convalescent COVID-19 originated in the United States, Italy and Spain. PBMCs, B-cell-depleted T cells, or T cells provided the cDNA or gDNA that made up the material.

Under the authors' procedure: Reference gene primers were amplified, and this amplification served to estimate nucleated cell counts. The table came from immunoSEQ multiplex PCR; TCRdb's copy has only in-frame clones and leaves some out. That table supplies the V and J calls and clone size; D and trimming were determined from the DNA. The sample yields about 130,000 clones, about 80% seen once. The germline V gene encodes CDR1 SGHDT and CDR2 YYEEEE. The V end was cut by 4 bases, the J end by 7 bases, with 14 bases between. The CDR3 has 13 amino acids. The sequencing input was peripheral blood. V is TRBV5-6 and J is TRBJ2-5; D remains ambiguous. The clonotype was recovered from a woman aged 55-70 years with acute or convalescent COVID-19. This CDR3 reads CASSPGNVRTQYF. CDR3 sequence (DNA): TGTGCCAGCAGCCCAGGAAACGTCCGGACCCAGTACTTC.